These 11 T cell receptor beta chains originate from one sample sequenced in a study of shared clonotypes between healthy human individuals (dated by TCRdb to 2019 to 2021). Receptor libraries were prepared by the immunoSEQ multiplex PCR assay. TCRdb limited this immuneACCESS table to in-frame rearrangements with V and J called. A share of clones is missing; checked studies link under half to unresolved V genes, and the rest is unexplained. This sample gives approximately 840,000 clones in total; about 96% of them show up just once. Of the sample, about 0.25% falls within the top ten clones. CD8 naive samples were CD45RO-negative cells positively selected for CCR7, giving a CD45RA+CCR7+ population that excluded TemRA cells. The sample taken for sequencing was naive CD8+ T cells sorted from blood. The cell subset or site label for this specimen denotes: CD45RA+CCR7+. Every receptor here comes from a man between 25 and 39 years old in good health.

The chain links TRBV11-2 to TRBJ1-2, with no clear D. This CDR3 region has 13 residues. Per germline, CDR1 SGHAT and CDR2 FQNNGV. V was clipped by 3 bases and J by 4 bases, with 9 bases between them. The CDR3 spells CASSLGPIYGYTF. The DNA of the CDR3 is TGTGCCAGCAGCTTGGGCCCGATCTATGGCTACACCTTC.

The chain is built from TRBV6-6 and TRBJ1-4; 8 bases agree with TRBD1. Germline V gives CDR1 MNHNY, CDR2 SVGAGI (reference sequence). The CDR3 extends over 14 amino acids. V was clipped by 8 bases and J by 6 bases; unmatched bases: 8. CDR3 bases: TGTGCCAGCGGAAGCAGGGGGCTGCATGAAAAACTGTTTTTT. Its protein is CASGSRGLHEKLFF.

With respect to this clone: At the DNA level, this CDR3 is encoded by other sequences in the same sample as well. The CDR3 bases are TGTGCCAGCAGCGTAGAGGGGGGAAACACCGGGGAGCTGTTTTTT. Its translation: CASSVEGGNTGELFF. The chain has TRBV9 and TRBJ2-2; either TRBD1 or TRBD2 may supply D (6 bases each). CDR1 and CDR2 from the germline V gene are SGDLS and YYNGEE. This CDR3 contains 15 residues. The V gene lost 0 bases and the J gene lost 2 bases, with 8 bases spanning the gap.

The chain recombines TRBV28 with TRBJ2-3; D is unresolved. This CDR3 spans 15 amino acids. Germline loops: CDR1 MDHEN, CDR2 SYDVKM. The V end lost 1 base, the J end lost 0 bases, and 8 bases lay between the germline ends. As DNA, the CDR3 is TGTGCCAGCAGTTTATACGGGCGTAGCACAGATACGCAGTATTTT. It codes for CASSLYGRSTDTQYF.

This clone was seen only once. This chain connects TRBV29-1 to TRBJ2-3; TRBD2 agrees at 13 bases. Trimming took 3 bases from V and 3 from J; bases not matched to a gene: 9. Germline values: CDR1 SQVTM, CDR2 ANQGSEA. The CDR3 spans 17 residues. CDR3 nucleotide sequence: TGCAGCGTTGACACCCGGACTAGCGGGAGTAGTACAGATACGCAGTATTTT. Translation: CSVDTRTSGSSTDTQYF.

The chain employs TRBV14 and TRBJ2-1; D is perhaps TRBD2 (6 bases). CDR3 length: 16 amino acids. V dropped 5 bases and J dropped 5 bases, with 19 bases sitting between them. Germline V gene data show CDR1 as SGHDN and CDR2 as FVKESK. The CDR3 DNA follows: TGTGCCAGCAGCTACAAAGGGACTCCCTTAGACAATGAGCAGTTCTTC. Translation: CASSYKGTPLDNEQFF.

The V and J genes are TRBV16 and TRBJ2-7; 13 bases line up with TRBD2. Per germline, CDR1 KGHSY and CDR2 FQNENV. This CDR3 spans 17 amino acids. With V trimmed by 4 bases and J by 0 bases, 6 bases remained unmatched. CDR3 residues: CASSPGLAGPSSYEQYF. The CDR3, as DNA: TGTGCCAGCAGCCCGGGACTAGCGGGGCCAAGCTCCTACGAGCAGTACTTC.

The rearrangement uses TRBV19 and TRBJ1-5; D gene ambiguous. Trimming pared 3 bases from V and 6 bases from J, leaving 9 bases between. CDR1 LNHDA and CDR2 SQIVND come from the germline V gene (reference sequence). The CDR3 totals 13 residues. The CDR3 loop reads CASSIGVGQPQHF. The CDR3 nucleotides read TGTGCCAGTAGTATCGGAGTCGGTCAGCCCCAGCATTTT. Variable domain in full (rest from reference TRBV19 and TRBJ1-5): DGGITQSPKYLFRKEGQNVTLSCEQNLNHDAMYWYRQDPGQGLRLIYYSQIVNDFQKGDIAEGYSVSREKKESFPLTVTSAQKNPTAFYLCASSIGVGQPQHFGDGTRLSIL.

The chain couples TRBV7-9 to TRBJ2-1; 11 bases are a match to TRBD1. The CDR3 runs to 16 residues. Germline V CDR1 and CDR2: SEHNR, FQNEAQ (reference sequence). Unmatched junction bases numbered 11, after V lost 4 bases and J lost 9 bases. The CDR3: CASSSRTGGGFREQFF. The CDR3 bases are TGTGCCAGCAGCTCAAGGACAGGGGGCGGGTTTCGTGAGCAGTTCTTC.

Details on this clone: Distinct nucleotide sequences in the sample also encode this CDR3. The chain carries TRBV9 and TRBJ1-5; TRBD1 matches 7 bases. This CDR3 comprises 14 residues. V shed 4 bases, J shed 2 bases, and the junction held 3 bases outside the gene matches. CDR1 is SGDLS, CDR2 YYNGEE, per germline. DNA for the CDR3: TGTGCCAGCAGCCGTACAGGGGGCAATCAGCCCCAGCATTTT. Translation: CASSRTGGNQPQHF.

The chain employs TRBV11-2 and TRBJ2-5; TRBD1 is a possible D gene (6 bases). V shed 4 bases and J shed 2 bases, with 17 bases lying between them. Germline-derived CDR1 and CDR2 are SGHAT and FQNNGV. This CDR3 has 16 amino acids. The DNA of the CDR3 is TGTGCCAGCAGCTCAACCCCCGGGACACTTCAAGAGACCCAGTACTTC. Its protein product is CASSSTPGTLQETQYF.